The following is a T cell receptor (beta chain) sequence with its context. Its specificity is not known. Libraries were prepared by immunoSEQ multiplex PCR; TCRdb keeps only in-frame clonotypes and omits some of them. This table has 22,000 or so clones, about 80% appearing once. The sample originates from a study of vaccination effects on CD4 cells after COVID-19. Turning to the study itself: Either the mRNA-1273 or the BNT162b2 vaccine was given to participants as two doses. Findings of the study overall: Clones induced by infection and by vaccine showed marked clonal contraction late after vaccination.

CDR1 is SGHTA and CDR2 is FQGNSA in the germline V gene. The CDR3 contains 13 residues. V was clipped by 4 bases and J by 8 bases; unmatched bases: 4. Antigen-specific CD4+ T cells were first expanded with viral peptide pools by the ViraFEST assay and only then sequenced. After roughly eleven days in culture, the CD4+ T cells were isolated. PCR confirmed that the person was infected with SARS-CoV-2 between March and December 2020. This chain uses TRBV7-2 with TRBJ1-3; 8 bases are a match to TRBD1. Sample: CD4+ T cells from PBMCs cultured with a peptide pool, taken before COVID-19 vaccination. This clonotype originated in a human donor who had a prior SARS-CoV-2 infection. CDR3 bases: TGTGCCAGCAGCTCCGGGACAGGTCACACCATATATTTT. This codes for CASSSGTGHTIYF.